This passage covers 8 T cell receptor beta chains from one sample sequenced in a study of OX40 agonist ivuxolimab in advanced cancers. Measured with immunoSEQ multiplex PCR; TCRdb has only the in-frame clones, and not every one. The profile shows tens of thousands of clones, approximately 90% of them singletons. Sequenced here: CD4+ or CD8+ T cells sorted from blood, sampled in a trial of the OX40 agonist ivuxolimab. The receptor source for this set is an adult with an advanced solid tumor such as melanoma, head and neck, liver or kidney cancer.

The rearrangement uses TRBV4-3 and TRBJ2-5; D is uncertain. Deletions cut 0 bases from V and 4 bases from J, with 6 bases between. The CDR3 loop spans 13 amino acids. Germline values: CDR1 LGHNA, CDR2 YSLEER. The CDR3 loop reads CASSQDSGETQYF. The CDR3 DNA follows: TGCGCCAGCAGCCAAGATTCAGGAGAGACCCAGTACTTC.

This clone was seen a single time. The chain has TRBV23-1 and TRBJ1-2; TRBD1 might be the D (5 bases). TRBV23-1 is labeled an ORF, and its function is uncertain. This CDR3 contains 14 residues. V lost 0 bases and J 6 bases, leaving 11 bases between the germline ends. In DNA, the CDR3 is TGCGCCAGCAGTCAATCGGTGGGGGACGATGGCTACACCTTC. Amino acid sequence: CASSQSVGDDGYTF.

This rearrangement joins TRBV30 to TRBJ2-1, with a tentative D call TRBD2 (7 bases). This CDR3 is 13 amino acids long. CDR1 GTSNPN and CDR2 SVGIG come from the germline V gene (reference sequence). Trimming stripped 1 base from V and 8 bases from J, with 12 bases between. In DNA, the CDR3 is TGTGCCTGGAGTGAGGGGGGGGTACATGAGCAGTTCTTC. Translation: CAWSEGGVHEQFF. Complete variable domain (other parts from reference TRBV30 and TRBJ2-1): SQTIHQWPATLVQPVGSPLSLECTVEGTSNPNLYWYRQAAGRGLQLLFYSVGIGQISSEVPQNLSASRPQDRQFILSSKKLLLSDSGFYLCAWSEGGVHEQFFGPGTRLTVL.

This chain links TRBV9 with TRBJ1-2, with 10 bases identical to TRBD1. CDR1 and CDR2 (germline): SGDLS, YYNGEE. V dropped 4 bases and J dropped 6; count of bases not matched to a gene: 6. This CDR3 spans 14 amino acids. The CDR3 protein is CASSPSGTGDGYTF. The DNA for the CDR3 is TGTGCCAGCAGCCCTAGCGGGACAGGGGATGGCTACACCTTC.

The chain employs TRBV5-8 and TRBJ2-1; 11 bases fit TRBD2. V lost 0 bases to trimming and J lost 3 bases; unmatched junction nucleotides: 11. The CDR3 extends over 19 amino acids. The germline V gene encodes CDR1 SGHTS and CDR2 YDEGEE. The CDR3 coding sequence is TGTGCCAGCAGCTTGGAGTTAGCGGGAGGGCCGTTTCTCTACAATGAGCAGTTCTTC. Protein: CASSLELAGGPFLYNEQFF.

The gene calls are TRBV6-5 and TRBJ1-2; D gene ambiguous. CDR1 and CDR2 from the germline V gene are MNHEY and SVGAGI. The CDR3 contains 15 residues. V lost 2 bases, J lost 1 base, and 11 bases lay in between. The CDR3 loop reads CASSYSGDSNYGYTF. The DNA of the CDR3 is TGTGCCAGCAGTTACAGCGGGGATAGTAACTATGGCTACACCTTC.

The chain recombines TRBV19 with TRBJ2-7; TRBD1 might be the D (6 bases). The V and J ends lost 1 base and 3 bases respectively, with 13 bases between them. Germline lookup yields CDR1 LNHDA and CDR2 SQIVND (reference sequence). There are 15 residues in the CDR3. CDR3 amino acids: CASSIAGAPVYEQYF. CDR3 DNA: TGTGCCAGTAGTATAGCAGGGGCCCCGGTCTACGAGCAGTACTTC.

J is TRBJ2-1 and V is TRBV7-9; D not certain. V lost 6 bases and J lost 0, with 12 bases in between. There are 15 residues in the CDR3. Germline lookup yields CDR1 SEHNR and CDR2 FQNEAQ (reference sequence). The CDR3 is CASSPSPGSYNEQFF. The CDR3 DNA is TGTGCCAGCAGTCCATCTCCGGGCTCCTACAATGAGCAGTTCTTC.